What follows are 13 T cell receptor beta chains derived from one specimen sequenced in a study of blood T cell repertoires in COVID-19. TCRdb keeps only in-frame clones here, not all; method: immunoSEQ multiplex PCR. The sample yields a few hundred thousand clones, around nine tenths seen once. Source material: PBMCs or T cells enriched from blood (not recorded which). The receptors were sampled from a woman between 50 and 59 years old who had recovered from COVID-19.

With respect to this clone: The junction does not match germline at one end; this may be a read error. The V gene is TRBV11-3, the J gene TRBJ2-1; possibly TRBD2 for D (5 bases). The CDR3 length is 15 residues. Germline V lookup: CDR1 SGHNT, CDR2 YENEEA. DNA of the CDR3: TGTGCCAGCAGCCTAGAGGCGACTAACTACAATGAGCAGTTCTTC. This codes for CASSLEATNYNEQFF.

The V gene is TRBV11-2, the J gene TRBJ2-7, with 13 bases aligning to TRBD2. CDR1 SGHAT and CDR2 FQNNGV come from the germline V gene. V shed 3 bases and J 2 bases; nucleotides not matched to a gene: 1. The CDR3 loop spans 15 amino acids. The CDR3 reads CASSFGLAGAYEQYF. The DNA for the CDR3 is TGTGCCAGCAGCTTCGGACTAGCGGGGGCCTACGAGCAGTACTTC.

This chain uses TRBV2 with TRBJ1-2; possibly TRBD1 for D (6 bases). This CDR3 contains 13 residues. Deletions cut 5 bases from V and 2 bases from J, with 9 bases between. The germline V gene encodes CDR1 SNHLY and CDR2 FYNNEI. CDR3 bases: TGTGCCAGCAGTCTAGGACAGAACTATGGCTACACCTTC. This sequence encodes CASSLGQNYGYTF.

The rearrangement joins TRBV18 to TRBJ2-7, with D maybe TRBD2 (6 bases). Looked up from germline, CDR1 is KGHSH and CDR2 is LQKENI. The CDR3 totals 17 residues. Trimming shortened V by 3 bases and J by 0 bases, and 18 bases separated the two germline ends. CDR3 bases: TGTGCCAGCTCACCCCTAACCGGGACTCCGATCTCCTACGAGCAGTACTTC. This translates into CASSPLTGTPISYEQYF.

The DNA of the CDR3 is TGTGCCAGCAGCCCTTTAGCGGGGGGCGCAGATACGCAGTATTTT. This codes for CASSPLAGGADTQYF. V gene TRBV11-2 combines with J gene TRBJ2-3; 10 bases map to TRBD2. The length of the CDR3 is 15 residues. V dropped 5 bases and J dropped 4; count of bases not matched to a gene: 6. Germline values: CDR1 SGHAT, CDR2 FQNNGV.

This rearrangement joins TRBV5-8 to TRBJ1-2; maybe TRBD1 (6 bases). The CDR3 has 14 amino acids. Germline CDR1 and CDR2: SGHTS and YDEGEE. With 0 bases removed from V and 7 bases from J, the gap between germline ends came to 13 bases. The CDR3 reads CASSLGQAYRGYTF. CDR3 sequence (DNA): TGTGCCAGCAGCTTGGGACAGGCCTATCGTGGCTACACCTTC.

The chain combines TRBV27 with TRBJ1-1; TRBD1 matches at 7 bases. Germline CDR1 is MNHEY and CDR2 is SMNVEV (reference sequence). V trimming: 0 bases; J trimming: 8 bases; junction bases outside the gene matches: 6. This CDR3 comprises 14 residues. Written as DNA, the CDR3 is TGTGCCAGCAGTTTATCTCGAGACAGGGCCGAAGCTTTCTTT. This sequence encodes CASSLSRDRAEAFF.

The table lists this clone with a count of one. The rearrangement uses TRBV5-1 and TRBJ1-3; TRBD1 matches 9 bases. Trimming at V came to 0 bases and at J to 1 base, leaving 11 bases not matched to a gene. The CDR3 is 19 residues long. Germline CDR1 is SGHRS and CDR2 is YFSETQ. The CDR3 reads CASSLDPPGQGGSGNTIYF. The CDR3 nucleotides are TGCGCCAGCAGCTTGGACCCACCGGGACAGGGTGGATCTGGAAACACCATATATTTT.

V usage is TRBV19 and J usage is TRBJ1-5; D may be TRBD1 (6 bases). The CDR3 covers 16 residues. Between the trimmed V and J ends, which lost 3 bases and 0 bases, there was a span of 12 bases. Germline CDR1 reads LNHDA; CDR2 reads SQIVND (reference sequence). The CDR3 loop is CASSIPPGHSNQPQHF. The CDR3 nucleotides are TGTGCCAGTAGTATCCCACCGGGACATAGCAATCAGCCCCAGCATTTT.

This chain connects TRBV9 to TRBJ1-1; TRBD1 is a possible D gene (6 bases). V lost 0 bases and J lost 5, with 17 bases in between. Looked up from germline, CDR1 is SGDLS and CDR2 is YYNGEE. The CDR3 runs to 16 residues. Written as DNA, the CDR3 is TGTGCCAGCAGCGTAGTAGGGGGGGCGCGTGGTACTGAAGCTTTCTTT. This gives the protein CASSVVGGARGTEAFF.

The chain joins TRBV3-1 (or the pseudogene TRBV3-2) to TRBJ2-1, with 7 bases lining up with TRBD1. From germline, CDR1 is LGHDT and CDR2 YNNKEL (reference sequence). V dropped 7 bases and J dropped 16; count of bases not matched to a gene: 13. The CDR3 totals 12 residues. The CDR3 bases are TGTGCCAGCACTTTGGGGGCTGGGACAGCCTTCTTC. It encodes CASTLGAGTAFF.

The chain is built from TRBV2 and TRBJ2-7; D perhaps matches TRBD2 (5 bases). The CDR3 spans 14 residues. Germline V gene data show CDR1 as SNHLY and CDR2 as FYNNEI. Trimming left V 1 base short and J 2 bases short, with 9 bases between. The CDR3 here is CASSEGGSTYEQYF. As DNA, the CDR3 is TGTGCCAGCAGTGAAGGAGGGTCAACCTACGAGCAGTACTTC.

The DNA of the CDR3 is TGTGCCAGCAGTTCACACCAATATCAGCCCCAGCATTTT. Its protein product is CASSSHQYQPQHF. The chain recombines TRBV27 with TRBJ1-5; D call uncertain. This CDR3 has 13 residues. V was cut by 4 bases and J by 5 bases, with 9 bases left in between. Germline V gene data show CDR1 as MNHEY and CDR2 as SMNVEV (reference sequence).